The next 32 T cell receptor beta chains were all read from a single sample in a study of T cells in Graves' hyperthyroidism and ophthalmopathy. The source material, RNA transcripts, was used to amplify TCR beta CDR3 regions. TCR CDR3 underwent first-round RT-PCR with the HTBI primer set. MiXCR, run by TCRdb on the multiplex PCR reads, gives a single entry per CDR3 protein. The data show roughly 580,000 distinct CDR3 sequences, with roughly 14% seen just once and more than 5% held by the top ten. Material for sequencing was blood. These receptors were obtained from a woman aged 25 to 45 with Graves' hyperthyroidism that later progressed to Graves' ophthalmopathy.

This clonotype was seen repeatedly, ten times or more. CDR3 sequence (DNA): TGTGCCAGCAGTCCTTGGACAGCTAATCAGCCCCAGCATTTT. Translating gives CASSPWTANQPQHF. The chain couples TRBV28 to TRBJ1-5, with a possible D match to TRBD1 (6 bases). The CDR3 contains 14 residues. The V gene's germline CDR1 is MDHEN and CDR2 SYDVKM. The V gene lost 5 bases and the J gene lost 4 bases, with 12 bases spanning the gap.

The chain links TRBV7-3 to TRBJ2-1, with 8 bases identical to TRBD2. The CDR3 runs to 13 residues. Per the germline V gene, CDR1 is SGHTA and CDR2 is FQGTGA. J was trimmed by 12 bases and V by 2 bases; bases with no gene match: 6. CDR3 region: CASSLEAGGTQFF. CDR3 nucleotide sequence: TGTGCCAGCAGCTTAGAGGCGGGAGGTACGCAGTTCTTC. The complete variable domain, with remaining parts taken from reference TRBV7-3 and TRBJ2-1, reads GAGVSQTPSNKVTEKGKYVELRCDPISGHTALYWYRQSLGQGPEFLIYFQGTGAADDSGLPNDRFFAVRPEGSVSTLKIQRTERGDSAVYLCASSLEAGGTQFFGPGTRLTVL.

This clonotype was recorded many times. This chain connects TRBV28 to TRBJ2-7; 8 bases are shared with TRBD1. After removal of 5 bases from V and 6 bases from J, the junction contained 12 bases not matched to a gene. From germline, CDR1 is MDHEN and CDR2 SYDVKM. The CDR3 has 15 residues. The CDR3 is CASSPGQGLGSEQYF. CDR3 nucleotide sequence: TGTGCCAGCAGTCCAGGACAGGGATTGGGCTCCGAGCAGTACTTC.

Points on this clonotype: A much larger clone lies one base from this, so it may be a read error. The CDR3 coding sequence is TGTGCCAGCAGTTTGCGGGGCCTCAATCAGCTCCAGCATTTT. It specifies CASSLRGLNQLQHF. The chain joins TRBV28 to TRBJ1-5; TRBD1 is a possible D gene (5 bases). Looked up from germline, CDR1 is MDHEN and CDR2 is SYDVKM. The CDR3 sequence is 14 residues long.

This clonotype showed up many times. CDR3 sequence: CASSEEEVGDLNGYTF. The CDR3 region has the DNA TGTGCCAGCAGTGAAGAAGAAGTGGGAGATCTCAATGGCTACACCTTC. This chain joins TRBV6-1 and TRBJ1-2; D unresolved. The CDR3 is 16 amino acids. The V end lost 1 base, the J end lost 6 bases, and 18 bases lay between the germline ends. Germline V gene data show CDR1 as MNHNS and CDR2 as SASEGT.

This clonotype was recorded many times. The V call is TRBV29-1, the J call TRBJ2-7; D is possibly TRBD1 (6 bases). Trimming left V 4 bases short and J 7 bases short, with 11 bases between. The germline V gene has CDR1 SQVTM and CDR2 ANQGSEA. This CDR3 comprises 11 residues. The CDR3 loop reads CSVVDSWEQYF. The CDR3 region has the DNA TGCAGCGTTGTGGACAGCTGGGAGCAGTACTTC.

The sample holds many counts of this clonotype. The J gene is TRBJ2-7, the V gene TRBV20-1; either TRBD1 or TRBD2 may fit D (5 bases each). This CDR3 has 17 amino acids. Trimming removed 3 bases at V and 3 bases at J, with 24 bases between. Germline lookup yields CDR1 DFQATT and CDR2 SNEGSKA (reference sequence). CDR3 sequence: CSASTGTDFPSNYEQYF. The CDR3 DNA reads TGCAGTGCTAGTACCGGGACGGACTTCCCCTCAAACTACGAGCAGTACTTC.

This clonotype has at least ten counts. The chain has TRBV2 and TRBJ2-1, with TRBD2 matching over 7 bases. This CDR3 is 14 amino acids long. Germline CDR1 and CDR2: SNHLY and FYNNEI. V was pared by 7 bases and J by 5 bases, with 8 bases of the junction left unmatched. The CDR3 protein is CASTLWEGNNEQFF. The CDR3 bases are TGTGCCAGCACTTTGTGGGAGGGAAACAATGAGCAGTTCTTC.

This clonotype occurred many times. The J gene is TRBJ1-4, the V gene TRBV27; TRBD1 matches at 12 bases. After removal of 1 base from V and 7 bases from J, the junction contained 4 bases not matched to a gene. Per the germline V gene, CDR1 is MNHEY and CDR2 is SMNVEV (reference sequence). The CDR3 is 16 amino acids. CDR3 nucleotides: TGTGCCAGCAGTTTATACGGGACAGGGGGCGGTGAAAAACTGTTTTTT. This gives the protein CASSLYGTGGGEKLFF.

The V call is TRBV27, the J call TRBJ2-1; no definite D call. Trimming took 2 bases from V and 10 from J, leaving 9 bases between them. The length of the CDR3 is 12 residues. Germline values: CDR1 MNHEY, CDR2 SMNVEV (reference sequence). The CDR3 spells CASSLTAKEQFF. The CDR3 DNA sequence: TGTGCCAGCAGTTTAACCGCGAAAGAGCAGTTCTTC.

Ten or more counts support this clonotype. This chain joins TRBV28 and TRBJ2-1; maybe TRBD2 (7 bases). This CDR3 is 16 amino acids long. Germline V CDR1 and CDR2: MDHEN, SYDVKM. Trimming left V 3 bases short and J 7 bases short, with 19 bases between. The CDR3 sequence: CASSLGGAGPGNEQFF. CDR3 sequence (DNA): TGTGCCAGCAGTTTGGGGGGGGCGGGGCCGGGGAATGAGCAGTTCTTC.

With regard to this clonotype: A much larger clone lies a single base off, so this may be a read error. The chain uses TRBV6-5 and TRBJ1-1; possible D gene TRBD1, 6 bases. Germline lookup yields CDR1 MNHEY and CDR2 SVGAGI. The CDR3 has 15 amino acids. The CDR3 loop is CASSSGKGGNTGAFF. The DNA of the CDR3 is TGTGCCAGCAGTTCCGGGAAGGGGGGGAACACTGGAGCTTTCTTT.

This clonotype was observed many times. CDR3 sequence reads: CASSPSLGLAGVKQFF. Here the CDR3 DNA reads TGTGCCAGCAGCCCTTCCCTCGGACTAGCGGGAGTGAAGCAGTTCTTC. This chain uses TRBV13 with TRBJ2-1, with 13 bases fitting TRBD2. Trimming removed 5 bases from V and 11 bases from J; junction bases left unmatched: 12. The CDR3 covers 16 residues. Germline CDR1 and CDR2: PRHDT and FYEKMQ (reference sequence).

This clonotype has at least ten counts. The chain uses TRBV6-1 and TRBJ2-1; D remains ambiguous. This CDR3 spans 16 amino acids. Per the germline V gene, CDR1 is MNHNS and CDR2 is SASEGT. With 0 bases removed from V and 4 bases from J, the gap between germline ends came to 13 bases. The CDR3, as DNA: TGTGCCAGCAGTGAAGCCCCCGGAGACTTATACAATGAGCAGTTCTTC. It yields the protein CASSEAPGDLYNEQFF.

In the case of this clonotype: A clone one base away is much larger, so this may be a read error. The rearrangement uses TRBV3-1 and TRBJ2-3; D uncertain. There are 14 residues in the CDR3. Germline V gene data show CDR1 as LGHDT and CDR2 as YNNKEL (reference sequence). CDR3 DNA: TGTGCCAGCAGCCACGCCGTGGCAGCAGATGCGCAGTATTTT. Its translation: CASSHAVAADAQYF.

At least ten counts were recorded for this clonotype. The chain carries TRBV11-2 and TRBJ2-7; possibly TRBD2 for D (6 bases). The CDR3 runs 14 residues. V was pared by 2 bases and J by 6 bases, with 14 bases between. Per the germline V gene, CDR1 is SGHAT and CDR2 is FQNNGV. The CDR3 DNA reads as TGTGCCAGCAGCTTACGGGAGCCCCGGGGCGAGCAGTACTTC. This encodes CASSLREPRGEQYF.

This clonotype was detected many times. This chain joins TRBV20-1 and TRBJ2-1; 8 positions match TRBD2. Germline V CDR1 and CDR2: DFQATT, SNEGSKA (reference sequence). After removal of 3 bases from V and 7 bases from J, the junction contained 11 bases not matched to a gene. CDR3 size: 15 residues. The chain's CDR3 is CSASPASGQGNEQFF. The CDR3 nucleotides read TGCAGTGCTAGTCCGGCTAGCGGGCAGGGGAATGAGCAGTTCTTC.

The V gene is TRBV7-9, the J gene TRBJ2-5, with D maybe TRBD2 (6 bases). Germline V gene data show CDR1 as SEHNR and CDR2 as FQNEAQ (reference sequence). The CDR3 covers 16 residues. The germline V and J ends were trimmed by 5 bases and 2 bases, with 18 bases remaining between them. For the CDR3, the DNA is TGTGCCAGCAGCCCCCTCCGGGACTCCCTACAAGAGACCCAGTACTTC. Residues: CASSPLRDSLQETQYF.

This clonotype has a handful of counts. The chain is built from TRBV25-1 and TRBJ2-7, with 10 bases that match TRBD2. The CDR3 contains 17 residues. J was trimmed by 3 bases and V by 3 bases; bases with no gene match: 11. Germline-derived CDR1 and CDR2 are MGHDK and SYGVNS. CDR3: CASSDFVPGTSVYEQYF. DNA for the CDR3: TGTGCCAGCAGTGATTTCGTCCCCGGGACTAGCGTCTACGAGCAGTACTTC.

The chain is built from TRBV28 and TRBJ2-7, with TRBD2 matching 13 bases. With V trimmed by 3 bases and J by 2 bases, 4 bases remained unmatched. The CDR3 runs to 16 residues. Germline CDR1 MDHEN, CDR2 SYDVKM. The CDR3 nucleotides read TGTGCCAGCAGTTTCGGGACTAGCGGGACCCCCTACGAGCAGTACTTC. It specifies CASSFGTSGTPYEQYF.

The CDR3 here is CSASPGWGGTNSYEQYF. For the CDR3, the DNA is TGCAGTGCTAGTCCAGGGTGGGGCGGGACGAACTCCTACGAGCAGTACTTC. The chain recombines TRBV20-1 with TRBJ2-7; D may be TRBD2 (6 bases). V was clipped by 3 bases and J by 0 bases, with 21 bases between them. This CDR3 region has 17 residues. CDR1 is DFQATT, CDR2 SNEGSKA, per germline (reference sequence).

This clonotype was seen ten or more times. The chain links TRBV20-1 to TRBJ2-2; TRBD2 matches 8 bases. The CDR3 consists of 15 residues. Germline loops: CDR1 DFQATT, CDR2 SNEGSKA (reference sequence). After removal of 1 base from V and 3 bases from J, the junction contained 4 bases not matched to a gene. The CDR3 is CSARVSGGYTGELFF. The CDR3 nucleotides read TGCAGTGCTAGAGTTTCGGGAGGGTACACCGGGGAGCTGTTTTTT.

This clonotype was recorded at least ten times. The rearrangement joins TRBV12-3 or TRBV12-4 to TRBJ2-2, with D perhaps TRBD2 (5 bases). The germline V and J ends were trimmed by 6 bases and 6 bases, with 14 bases remaining between them. This CDR3 is built from 14 residues. The CDR3, as DNA: TGTGCCAGCAGAAGTTCCGGGAAGGCCGGGGAGCTGTTTTTT. Amino acids: CASRSSGKAGELFF.

This clonotype was detected ten times or more. The chain joins TRBV6-1 to TRBJ2-7; unclear D gene. The CDR3 is 13 residues long. V lost 3 bases, J lost 6 bases, and 12 bases lay in between. CDR1 is MNHNS and CDR2 is SASEGT in the germline V gene. CDR3 protein: CASSDVDAGEQYF. The CDR3 DNA is TGTGCCAGCAGTGACGTAGATGCAGGCGAGCAGTACTTC.

At least ten counts were recorded for this clonotype. The rearrangement links TRBV11-2 to TRBJ1-1, with TRBD1 matching 7 bases. Germline CDR1 reads SGHAT; CDR2 reads FQNNGV. V was clipped by 1 base and J by 0 bases; unmatched bases: 5. This CDR3 is 16 amino acids long. CDR3 sequence: CASSLGDRTMNTEAFF. CDR3 DNA sequence: TGTGCCAGCAGCTTAGGGGACAGAACCATGAACACTGAAGCTTTCTTT.

This clonotype was seen repeatedly, ten times or more. The chain is built from TRBV28 and TRBJ2-7; a possible D gene is TRBD2 (6 bases). V was pared by 10 bases and J by 2 bases, with 18 bases between. This CDR3 comprises 14 residues. Germline V gene lookup returns CDR1 MDHEN and CDR2 SYDVKM. For the CDR3, the DNA is TGTGCCACCAGGAGCCGGGACTCTACCTACGAGCAGTACTTC. Translation gives CATRSRDSTYEQYF.

This clonotype has at least ten counts. V gene TRBV20-1 combines with J gene TRBJ2-1, with unresolved D. V was trimmed by 2 bases and J by 7 bases, leaving 6 bases between them. In germline, CDR1 is DFQATT, CDR2 SNEGSKA (reference sequence). This CDR3 has 11 amino acids. This chain's CDR3 is CSARQANEQFF. DNA of the CDR3: TGCAGTGCTAGACAAGCAAATGAGCAGTTCTTC.

The V gene is TRBV10-3, the J gene TRBJ1-5; 7 nucleotides align to TRBD1. After removal of 2 bases from V and 7 bases from J, the junction contained 8 bases not matched to a gene. CDR1 and CDR2 (germline): ENHRY, SYGVKD. CDR3 size: 15 residues. The CDR3 DNA reads as TGTGCCATCAGTGAGGAGAGGGGGCTGGGGCAGCCCCAGCATTTT. Amino acids: CAISEERGLGQPQHF.

Details on this clonotype: Its ends do not fully match the called genes, so a read error is possible. The genes are TRBV20-1 and TRBJ2-7, with 7 bases fitting TRBD2. The germline V gene has CDR1 DFQATT and CDR2 SNEGSKA (reference sequence). CDR3 length equals 16 residues. CDR3 protein: CSAREVGGLSSYEQSF. The CDR3 DNA reads as TGCAGTGCTAGAGAGGTGGGGGGACTAAGCTCCTACGAGCAGTCCTTC.

The chain combines TRBV6-2 or TRBV6-3 with TRBJ2-7; D is undetermined. Germline CDR1 and CDR2: MNHEY and SVGEGT. This CDR3 contains 13 residues. V lost 7 bases to trimming and J lost 3 bases, with 13 bases between them. CDR3 sequence (DNA): TGTGCCAGCAAAAGCGCGGAAGGCTACGAGCAGTACTTC. Amino acid sequence: CASKSAEGYEQYF.

This clonotype was counted a few times. The chain is built from TRBV19 and TRBJ1-2; 7 bases are a match to TRBD1. Germline V gene data show CDR1 as LNHDA and CDR2 as SQIVND (reference sequence). The CDR3 spans 13 residues. The junction had 3 bases not matched to a gene; V was cut back by 6 bases and J by 2 bases. This chain's CDR3 is CASRRQGNYGYTF. Here the CDR3 DNA reads TGTGCCAGTAGGAGACAGGGAAACTATGGCTACACCTTC.

Comments on this clonotype: With a much larger clone just one base away, this may be a read error. The chain carries TRBV5-1 and TRBJ2-7; no clear D gene. Germline-derived CDR1 and CDR2 are SGHRS and YFSETQ. V lost 0 bases and J 5 bases, leaving 12 bases between the germline ends. This CDR3 has 14 residues. The CDR3 nucleotides read TGCGCCAGCAGCTTGGGGCCCTCGTCCGACGAGCAGTACTTC. Translating gives CASSLGPSSDEQYF.